The clone carrying this T cell receptor beta chain has at least ten counts. This sample stems from a study of blood T cells in healthy people across ages. Next came a second PCR, run for about 6 to 11 cycles, which used a sample-barcoded 5' primer along with a J-beta primer mix. One entry per CDR3 protein results from TCRdb running MiXCR on the 5' RACE reads. In the table there are about 930,000 distinct CDR3 sequences, 25% to 30% of which are singletons. CDR1 and CDR2 from the germline V gene are DFQATT and SNEGSKA (reference sequence). This CDR3 spans 15 amino acids. V was trimmed by 0 bases and J by 7 bases, leaving 13 bases between them. These data also featured in a second study, about T cells of mothers and their children.

The chain recombines TRBV20-1 with TRBJ1-6, with D perhaps TRBD1 (5 bases). The sample was blood. This TCR was recovered from a woman in her thirties or forties in good health. The CDR3 DNA reads TGCAGTGCTAGAGATCCAAGGGGATCCAATTCACCCCTCCACTTT. It codes for CSARDPRGSNSPLHF.